The clone carrying this T cell receptor (beta chain) was seen ten or more times. One junction end disagrees with the germline gene, perhaps due to a read error. Looked up from germline, CDR1 is MNHEY and CDR2 is SMNVEV (reference sequence). The CDR3 length is 14 residues. The data originate from a study of regulatory T cells in long-lasting Graves disease. Time point noted: newly diagnosed GD, antithyroid drugs for less than 3 months. The TCR library was made from RNA that had been extracted from PBMCs in TRIzol. Researchers made TCR beta libraries by using iRepertoire HTBI primers and running Arm-PCR on CDR3 regions. TCRdb passed the multiplex PCR reads through MiXCR, listing each CDR3 protein once. The sample consists of about half a million distinct CDR3 sequences, more than 10% of them appearing once. These same data were also listed under a study on T cells in Graves' hyperthyroidism and ophthalmopathy.

The clonotype comes from a woman aged 30 to 39 with Graves disease. The rearrangement uses TRBV27 and TRBJ1-5; D remains unclear. Sequencing used peripheral blood mononuclear cells (PBMCs), obtained at new diagnosis, from a patient treated with antithyroid drugs. The CDR3 DNA reads TGTGCCAACAGTTTATCGGCAATCGATCAGCCCCAGCATTTT. The encoded protein is CANSLSAIDQPQHF.